The clone carrying this T cell receptor (beta chain) was detected only a few times. As handled by the study authors: Estimates of nucleated cell counts were drawn from the amplification of reference gene primers. The table came from immunoSEQ multiplex PCR; TCRdb's copy has only in-frame clones and leaves some out. V and J calls plus clone size are reproduced from that table; the DNA served to infer D and trimming. The repertoire includes about 400,000 clones, approximately 87% of them detected once, and approximately 10% sits in the top ten. Per the germline V gene, CDR1 is SNHLY and CDR2 is FYNNEI. Trimming left V 8 bases short and J 3 bases short, with 16 bases between. The CDR3 extends over 14 amino acids. The source of the sample is a study of blood T cell repertoires in COVID-19. Turning to the study itself: Sites across the United States, Italy and Spain contributed samples from acute and convalescent COVID-19.

Cohort placement rested on clinical history that participants reported themselves. Symptom resolution, clearance, or two negative PCRs marked donors in Cohort 3 as recovered. The chain links TRBV2 to TRBJ1-2; D not resolved. Sample: PBMCs or T cells enriched from blood (not recorded which). The sequence was collected from a woman in her fifties or sixties who had recovered from COVID-19. CDR3 DNA sequence: TGTGCCAGCGCCCCCGGGGAGGGCTACTATGGCTACACCTTC. It is translated as CASAPGEGYYGYTF. Combining the CDR3 with reference TRBV2 and TRBJ1-2 gives the whole variable domain EPEVTQTPSHQVTQMGQEVILRCVPISNHLYFYWYRQILGQKVEFLVSFYNNEISEKSEIFDDQFSVERPDGSNFTLKIRSTKLEDSAMYFCASAPGEGYYGYTFGSGTRLTVV.